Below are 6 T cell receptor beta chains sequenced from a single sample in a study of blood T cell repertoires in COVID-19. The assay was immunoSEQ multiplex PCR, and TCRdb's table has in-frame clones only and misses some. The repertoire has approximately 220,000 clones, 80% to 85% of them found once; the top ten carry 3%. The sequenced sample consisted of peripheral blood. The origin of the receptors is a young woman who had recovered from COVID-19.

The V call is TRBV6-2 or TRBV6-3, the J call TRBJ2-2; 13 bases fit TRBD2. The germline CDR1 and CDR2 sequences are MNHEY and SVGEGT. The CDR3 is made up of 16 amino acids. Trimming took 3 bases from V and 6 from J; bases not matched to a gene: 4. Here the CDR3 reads CASSYNGLAGAGELFF. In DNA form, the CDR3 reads TGTGCCAGCAGTTATAATGGACTAGCGGGAGCCGGGGAGCTGTTTTTT.

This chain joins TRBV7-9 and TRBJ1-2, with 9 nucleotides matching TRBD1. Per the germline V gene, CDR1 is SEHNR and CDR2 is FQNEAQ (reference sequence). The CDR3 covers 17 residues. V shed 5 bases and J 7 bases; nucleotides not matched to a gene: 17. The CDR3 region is CASSPNPGTGSFGGYTF. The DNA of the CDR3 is TGTGCCAGCAGCCCTAATCCCGGGACAGGGTCTTTCGGTGGCTACACCTTC.

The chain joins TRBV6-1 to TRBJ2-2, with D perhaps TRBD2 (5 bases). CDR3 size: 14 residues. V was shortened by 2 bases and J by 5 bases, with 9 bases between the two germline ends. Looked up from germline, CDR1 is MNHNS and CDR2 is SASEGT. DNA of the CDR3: TGTGCCAGCAGTGAATGGAGGCTTACCGGGGAGCTGTTTTTT. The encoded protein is CASSEWRLTGELFF.

The CDR3, as DNA: TGTGCCAGCAGGGACGGACTAGCGACTAAGACCCAGTACTTC. Translating gives CASRDGLATKTQYF. The chain links TRBV2 to TRBJ2-5; 9 bases fit TRBD2. This CDR3 has 14 amino acids. Germline CDR1 SNHLY, CDR2 FYNNEI. The V and J ends lost 6 bases and 6 bases, in that order; junction bases with no gene match: 8.

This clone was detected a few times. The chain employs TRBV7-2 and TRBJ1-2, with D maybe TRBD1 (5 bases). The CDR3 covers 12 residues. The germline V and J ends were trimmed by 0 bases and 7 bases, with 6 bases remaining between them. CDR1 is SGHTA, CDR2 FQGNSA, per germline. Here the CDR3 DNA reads TGTGCCAGCAGCTTAGCGCAGGGTGGCTACACCTTC. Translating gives CASSLAQGGYTF.

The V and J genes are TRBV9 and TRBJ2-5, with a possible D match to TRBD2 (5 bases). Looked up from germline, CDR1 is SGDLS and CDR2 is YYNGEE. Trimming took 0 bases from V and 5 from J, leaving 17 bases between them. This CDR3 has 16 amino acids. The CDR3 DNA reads TGTGCCAGCAGCGTAGCTGAACAAGCGGCCGCGGAGACCCAGTACTTC. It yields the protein CASSVAEQAAAETQYF.